The 23 T cell receptor beta chains in this list originate from one sample, sequenced in a study of blood T cell repertoires in COVID-19. Using immunoSEQ multiplex PCR, the repertoire was profiled, and TCRdb retains in-frame clones only, with some absent. The table records around 300,000 clones, nearly 90% of them present only once. Sequencing was performed on peripheral blood. Receptor source: a woman aged 40 to 50 with COVID-19, enrolled during active disease.

This clone was observed a few times. The J gene is TRBJ1-1, the V gene TRBV2; TRBD1 aligns across 9 bases. This CDR3 comprises 16 residues. Trimming removed 5 bases from V and 5 bases from J; junction bases left unmatched: 12. From germline, CDR1 is SNHLY and CDR2 FYNNEI. CDR3 sequence reads: CASSSSGTGWGTEAFF. The CDR3 DNA reads as TGTGCCAGCAGTTCTAGTGGGACAGGGTGGGGAACTGAAGCTTTCTTT. The variable domain in full, completed from reference TRBV2 and TRBJ1-1, reads EPEVTQTPSHQVTQMGQEVILRCVPISNHLYFYWYRQILGQKVEFLVSFYNNEISEKSEIFDDQFSVERPDGSNFTLKIRSTKLEDSAMYFCASSSSGTGWGTEAFFGQGTRLTVV.

The chain combines TRBV29-1 with TRBJ2-7, with D hard to call. CDR1 and CDR2 (germline): SQVTM, ANQGSEA. V dropped 8 bases and J dropped 1 base, with 12 bases sitting between them. The CDR3 length is 12 residues. CDR3 region: CSSITDSYEQYF. The CDR3, as DNA: TGCAGCTCTATCACAGATTCCTACGAGCAGTACTTC.

The V and J genes are TRBV5-1 and TRBJ1-1; D gene unclear. CDR1 is SGHRS and CDR2 is YFSETQ in the germline V gene. V was pared by 4 bases and J by 3 bases, with 16 bases between. The CDR3 spans 15 residues. The CDR3, as DNA: TGCGCCAGCAGCCCCCCGAGCCGCGGGGACACTGAAGCTTTCTTT. It is translated as CASSPPSRGDTEAFF.

This clone was counted between two and nine times. V usage is TRBV20-1 and J usage is TRBJ1-2; 7 bases map to TRBD1. Germline CDR1 reads DFQATT; CDR2 reads SNEGSKA (reference sequence). The CDR3 is 11 residues long. The V gene end was trimmed by 6 bases and the J gene end by 7 bases; junction bases not matched to a gene: 5. The CDR3 DNA reads as TGCAGTGCCACAGGGGTTCCTGGCTACACCTTC. Its translation: CSATGVPGYTF.

The rearrangement uses TRBV7-2 and TRBJ2-7; the match to TRBD1 covers 7 bases. The CDR3 extends over 15 amino acids. The V and J ends lost 1 base and 2 bases, in that order; junction bases with no gene match: 5. Germline V gene data show CDR1 as SGHTA and CDR2 as FQGNSA. This chain's CDR3 is CASSLVGTDTYEQYF. The CDR3 DNA follows: TGTGCCAGCAGCTTAGTGGGGACAGATACCTACGAGCAGTACTTC.

V usage is TRBV24-1 and J usage is TRBJ1-5; a weak D match, TRBD1 (6 bases). V lost 4 bases, J lost 2 bases, and 14 bases lay in between. The CDR3 is 16 amino acids. The V gene's germline CDR1 is KGHDR and CDR2 SFDVKD. CDR3 protein: CATSDGRAGGNQPQHF. As DNA, the CDR3 is TGTGCCACCAGTGACGGGCGAGCAGGGGGCAATCAGCCCCAGCATTTT.

The J gene is TRBJ2-2, the V gene TRBV5-1, with 7 positions matching TRBD1. This CDR3 is built from 18 residues. Germline V gene sequence: CDR1 SGHRS, CDR2 YFSETQ. The J segment lost 3 bases and the V segment lost 1 base, leaving 12 bases of the junction unmatched. The CDR3 DNA sequence: TGCGCCAGCAGCTTGTCGGTGGTCGGGCAGGGGGACACCGGGGAGCTGTTTTTT. It codes for CASSLSVVGQGDTGELFF.

This sequence joins TRBV7-2 and TRBJ1-6; 7 bases are a match to TRBD1. Germline V gene lookup returns CDR1 SGHTA and CDR2 FQGNSA. Germline trimming cut 3 bases from V and 7 bases from J; bases unmatched to any gene: 9. CDR3 length: 16 residues. In DNA form, the CDR3 reads TGTGCCAGCAGCTTGGAGGGGACAGTGGCAAATTCACCCCTCCACTTT. Its translation is CASSLEGTVANSPLHF. Based on the CDR3 plus reference TRBV7-2 and TRBJ1-6, the full variable domain is GAGVSQSPSNKVTEKGKDVELRCDPISGHTALYWYRQSLGQGLEFLIYFQGNSAPDKSGLPSDRFSAERTGGSVSTLTIQRTQQEDSAVYLCASSLEGTVANSPLHFGNGTRLTVT.

The chain has TRBV28 and TRBJ2-3; no reliable D call. The germline CDR1 and CDR2 sequences are MDHEN and SYDVKM. V dropped 6 bases and J dropped 2 bases, with 12 bases sitting between them. The CDR3 contains 14 residues. The CDR3 is CASSLFGATDTQYF. The CDR3 DNA sequence: TGTGCCAGCAGCCTCTTCGGAGCCACAGATACGCAGTATTTT.

The chain is built from TRBV5-1 and TRBJ2-5; TRBD1 might be the D (6 bases). The length of the CDR3 is 14 residues. CDR1 and CDR2 (germline): SGHRS, YFSETQ. V shed 1 base and J shed 1 base, with 8 bases lying between them. The CDR3 protein is CASSLKDSQETQYF. The CDR3 DNA reads TGCGCCAGCAGCTTGAAGGACAGCCAAGAGACCCAGTACTTC.

This clone was picked up one time. CDR3 protein: CASTRTGTDEEPQHF. Written as DNA, the CDR3 is TGTGCCAGCACCCGGACAGGGACGGATGAGGAGCCCCAGCATTTT. The rearrangement links TRBV6-6 to TRBJ1-5; TRBD1 aligns across 8 bases. V lost 7 bases, J lost 8 bases, and 13 bases stayed unmatched. This CDR3 region has 15 residues. Germline V gene sequence: CDR1 MNHNY, CDR2 SVGAGI (reference sequence).

V gene TRBV28 combines with J gene TRBJ1-2; 7 nucleotides agree with TRBD1. Trimming removed 7 bases from V and 8 bases from J; junction bases left unmatched: 7. Germline-derived CDR1 and CDR2 are MDHEN and SYDVKM. CDR3 size: 12 residues. This CDR3 is CASKGQGEGYTF. For the CDR3, the DNA is TGTGCCAGCAAAGGGCAGGGGGAGGGCTACACCTTC.

This chain connects TRBV24-1 to TRBJ1-2; D is possibly TRBD1 (6 bases). Germline loops: CDR1 KGHDR, CDR2 SFDVKD. The CDR3 spans 14 residues. Trimming stripped 4 bases from V and 5 bases from J, with 13 bases between. The CDR3: CATSDSGQLYGYTF. CDR3 DNA: TGTGCCACCAGTGACTCCGGACAGCTTTATGGCTACACCTTC.

J is TRBJ1-3 and V is TRBV13; unclear D gene. This CDR3 spans 16 amino acids. The V end was cut by 2 bases, the J end by 0 bases, with 11 bases between. Germline CDR1 reads PRHDT; CDR2 reads FYEKMQ (reference sequence). The CDR3 DNA is TGTGCCAGCAGCTTACACCGGGTTGACTCTGGAAACACCATATATTTT. Protein: CASSLHRVDSGNTIYF.

Only one count was recorded for this clone. The rearrangement uses TRBV2 and TRBJ1-3; D unclear. The CDR3 extends over 14 amino acids. Between the trimmed V and J ends, which lost 8 bases and 4 bases, there was a span of 15 bases. The germline gives CDR1 SNHLY, CDR2 FYNNEI. The CDR3 nucleotides are TGTGCCAGCGTGCGGGGTAAATCAGGAAACACCATATATTTT. It yields the protein CASVRGKSGNTIYF.

This rearrangement joins TRBV6-2 or TRBV6-3 to TRBJ1-5; no definite D call. Germline V gene data show CDR1 as MNHEY and CDR2 as SVGEGT. V was cut by 0 bases and J by 2 bases, with 8 bases left in between. The CDR3 has 15 amino acids. The CDR3 protein is CASSYSDWGNQPQHF. The DNA of the CDR3 is TGTGCCAGCAGTTACTCGGACTGGGGCAATCAGCCCCAGCATTTT.

V is TRBV7-3 and J is TRBJ1-1; D not resolved. The CDR3 has 13 amino acids. The V gene's germline CDR1 is SGHTA and CDR2 FQGTGA. V dropped 1 base and J dropped 7 bases, with 10 bases sitting between them. The CDR3 DNA follows: TGTGCCAGCAGCTTAAAGGTAGCCCATGAAGCTTTCTTT. Amino acid sequence: CASSLKVAHEAFF.

This chain links TRBV5-1 with TRBJ2-7, with D perhaps TRBD1 (6 bases). CDR1 and CDR2 from the germline V gene are SGHRS and YFSETQ. Trimming stripped 1 base from V and 1 base from J, with 15 bases between. The CDR3 has 16 amino acids. CDR3 coding DNA: TGCGCCAGCAGCTTGTTCAGGGGCCGTCGGTCCTACGAGCAGTACTTC. Its protein is CASSLFRGRRSYEQYF.

The CDR3 loop reads CASNVGAQPQHF. Here the CDR3 DNA reads TGTGCCAGCAACGTGGGGGCCCAGCCCCAGCATTTT. This chain joins TRBV28 and TRBJ1-5; the D gene is possibly TRBD1 (6 bases). Trimming shortened V by 7 bases and J by 7 bases, and 11 bases separated the two germline ends. CDR1 and CDR2 (germline): MDHEN, SYDVKM. This CDR3 has 12 residues.

V and J are TRBV28 and TRBJ1-1; no reliable D call. Germline CDR1 and CDR2: MDHEN and SYDVKM. CDR3 length equals 11 residues. The germline V and J ends were trimmed by 4 bases and 8 bases, with 8 bases remaining between them. CDR3 amino acids: CASSSNAEAFF. The CDR3 DNA sequence: TGTGCCAGCAGTTCCAATGCGGAAGCTTTCTTT.

In its sample, this clone was seen once. The CDR3: CASSQDRGVGGYTF. CDR3 coding DNA: TGCGCCAGCAGCCAAGATCGGGGGGTAGGTGGCTACACCTTC. The chain joins TRBV4-1 to TRBJ1-2; possibly TRBD1 for D (5 bases). V lost 0 bases and J 7 bases, leaving 12 bases between the germline ends. Germline values: CDR1 MGHRA, CDR2 YSYEKL. The CDR3 totals 14 residues.

J is TRBJ2-1 and V is TRBV5-6; D may be TRBD1 (5 bases). V was shortened by 2 bases and J by 4 bases, with 13 bases between the two germline ends. Germline V lookup: CDR1 SGHDT, CDR2 YYEEEE. CDR3 length: 15 residues. This chain's CDR3 is CASSFRRVGYNEQFF. The CDR3 DNA reads TGTGCCAGCAGCTTTCGCAGGGTGGGGTACAATGAGCAGTTCTTC.

The chain is built from TRBV19 and TRBJ1-3; D possibly corresponds to TRBD1 (6 bases). Per the germline V gene, CDR1 is LNHDA and CDR2 is SQIVND (reference sequence). This CDR3 is built from 16 residues. V was trimmed by 3 bases and J by 0 bases, leaving 12 bases between them. CDR3 region: CASSIVGQNSGNTIYF. CDR3 nucleotide sequence: TGTGCCAGTAGTATCGTTGGACAGAACTCTGGAAACACCATATATTTT.